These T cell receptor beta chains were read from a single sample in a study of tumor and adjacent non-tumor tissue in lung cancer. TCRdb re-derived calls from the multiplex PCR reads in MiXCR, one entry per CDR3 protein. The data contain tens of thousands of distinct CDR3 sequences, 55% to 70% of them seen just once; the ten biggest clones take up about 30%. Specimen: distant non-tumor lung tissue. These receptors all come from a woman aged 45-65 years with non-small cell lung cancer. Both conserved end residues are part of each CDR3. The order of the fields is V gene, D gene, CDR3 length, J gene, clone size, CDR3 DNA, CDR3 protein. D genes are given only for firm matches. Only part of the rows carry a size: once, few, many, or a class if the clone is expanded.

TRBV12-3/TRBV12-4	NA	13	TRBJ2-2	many	TGTGCCAGCAGACTTAGCCTGGGCGGGGAGCTGTTTTTT	CASRLSLGGELFF
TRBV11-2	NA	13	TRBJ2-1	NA	TGTGCCGGCAGCTTAGAGGGGGTACGAGAGCAGTTCTTC	CAGSLEGVREQFF
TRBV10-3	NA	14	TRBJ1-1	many	TGTGCCATCAGTGAGTCAAGGGACAACACTGAAGCTTTCTTT	CAISESRDNTEAFF
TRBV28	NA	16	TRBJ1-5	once	TGTGCCAGCAGTCTTACCAACCACGTTAGCCGTCAGCCCCGGCATTTT	CASSLTNHVSRQPRHF
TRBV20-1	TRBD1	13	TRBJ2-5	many	TGCAGTGCTAGGAAGGGGGCTGGGGAGACCCAGTACTTC	CSARKGAGETQYF
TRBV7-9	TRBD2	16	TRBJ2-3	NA	TGTGCCAGCAGCGCAAGACTAGCGGGAGGCCCAGATACGCAGTATTTT	CASSARLAGGPDTQYF
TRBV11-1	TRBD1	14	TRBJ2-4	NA	TGTGCCAGCAGCTTGGGGACAGGGAGCGACATTCGATACTTC	CASSLGTGSDIRYF
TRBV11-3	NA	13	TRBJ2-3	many	TGTGCCAGCAGCCAGCGTGGCACAGATACGCAGTATTTT	CASSQRGTDTQYF
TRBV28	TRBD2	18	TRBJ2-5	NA	TGTGCCAGCAGTTTCAGGACTAGCGGGAGAGTCGGGAGAGAGACCCAGTACTTC	CASSFRTSGRVGRETQYF
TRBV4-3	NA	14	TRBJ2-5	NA	TGCGCCCGCAGCCAAACCGCCAGCCCAGAGACCCAGTACTTC	CARSQTASPETQYF
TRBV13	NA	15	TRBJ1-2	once	TGTGCCAGTAACTTCACTTCAGGCCCTAACTATGGCCACACCTTC	CASNFTSGPNYGHTF
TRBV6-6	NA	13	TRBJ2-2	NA	TGTGCCCGCAGTTACGTCAGTGCCGGGGAGCTGTTTTTT	CARSYVSAGELFF
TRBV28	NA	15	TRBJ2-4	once	TGTGCCAGCAGTTTTGAATCCCTAGTCAAAAACATCCAGTACTTC	CASSFESLVKNIQYF
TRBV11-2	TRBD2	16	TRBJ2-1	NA	TGTGCCAACAGCCTAATGACCGGGACTAGCAGACCAGAGCAATTCTTC	CANSLMTGTSRPEQFF
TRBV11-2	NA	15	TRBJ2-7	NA	TGTGCCAGCACCTTAGATAAGCGGAGGGGCGACGAGCAGTACTTC	CASTLDKRRGDEQYF
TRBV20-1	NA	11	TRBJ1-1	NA	TGCAGTGCTGAAGTGAACACTGAAGCTTTCTTT	CSAEVNTEAFF
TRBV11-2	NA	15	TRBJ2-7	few	TGTGCCAGCAGCTTCGGGAGAGTGGTTACATACGAGCAGTACTTC	CASSFGRVVTYEQYF
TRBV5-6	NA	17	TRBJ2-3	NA	TGTGCCAACAGCCCTCTCAAGGGGGGGCTTCCCACAGATACGCAGTATTTT	CANSPLKGGLPTDTQYF
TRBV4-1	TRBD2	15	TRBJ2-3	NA	TGCGCGACCAGCCAAATTAGCGGGAGCACATATACGCAGTATTTT	CATSQISGSTYTQYF
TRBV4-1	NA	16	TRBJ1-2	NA	TGCGCCAGTAGCAAGAGATCGGGGGGTATTAACTATGGCTATACCTTC	CASSKRSGGINYGYTF
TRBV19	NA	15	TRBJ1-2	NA	TGTGCCAGTATTATACTACCCGGCGAGTACTATGGCTACACCTTC	CASIILPGEYYGYTF
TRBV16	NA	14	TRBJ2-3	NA	TGTGCCAGCAGCGAGGACCGATTGGCAGATACGCAGTATTTT	CASSEDRLADTQYF
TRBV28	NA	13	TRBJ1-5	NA	TGTGTCAGCAGTTTTAATCTCTATCAGCCCCAGCATTTT	CVSSFNLYQPQHF
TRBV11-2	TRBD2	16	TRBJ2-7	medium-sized	TGTGCCAGCAGCTTAGGACTAGCGAGGAGCTCCTACGAGCAGTACTTC	CASSLGLARSSYEQYF
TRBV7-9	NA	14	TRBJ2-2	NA	TGTACCATCATACCCCCATCCGACACCGGGGAGCTGTTTTTT	CTIIPPSDTGELFF
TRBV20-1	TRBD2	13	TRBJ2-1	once	TGCAGTGCTAGAGGGACTAGTGACGATGAACAGTTCTTC	CSARGTSDDEQFF
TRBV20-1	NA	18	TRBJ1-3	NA	TGCAGTGCTACCAAGGCCCCGCCCGGGACCAACTCTGGAAACACTACATATTTT	CSATKAPPGTNSGNTTYF
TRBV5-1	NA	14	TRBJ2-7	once	TGCGCCAACAGCTCAAAGGTCGGGACCTACGAGCAGTACTTC	CANSSKVGTYEQYF
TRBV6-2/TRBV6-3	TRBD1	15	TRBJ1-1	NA	TGTGCCGGCAGTGGTGACAGGGGCGGATACACTGAAGCTCTCTTT	CAGSGDRGGYTEALF
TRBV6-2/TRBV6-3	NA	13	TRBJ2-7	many	TGTGCCAGCAGTTACGTACCCAGGGTTCAGCAGTACTTC	CASSYVPRVQQYF
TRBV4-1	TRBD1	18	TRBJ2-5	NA	TGCGCCAGCAGCCACCAGAATAGGAGACAGGGGGGTAAGAAGACCCAGTACTTC	CASSHQNRRQGGKKTQYF
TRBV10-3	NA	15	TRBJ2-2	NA	TGTGCCATCCAGGACGGGCGGACGAACACCAGGGAGCTGTTTTTT	CAIQDGRTNTRELFF
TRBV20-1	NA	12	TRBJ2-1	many	TGCAGTGCTTTGCCCCCGGGTAATGAGCAGTTCTTC	CSALPPGNEQFF
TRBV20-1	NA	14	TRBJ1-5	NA	TGTAGTGACTCCCGCGAGGGGAGTTACCAGCCCCAGCATTTT	CSDSREGSYQPQHF
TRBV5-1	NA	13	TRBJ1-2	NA	TGCGCCAGCAGCTTCAGTCCGGCATATGGCTACACCTTC	CASSFSPAYGYTF
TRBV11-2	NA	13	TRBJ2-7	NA	TGTGCCTTTATGACTTCCAGTCCCTACGAGCAGTACTTC	CAFMTSSPYEQYF
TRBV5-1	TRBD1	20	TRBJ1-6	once	TGCGCCAGTAGCATTGAACCGGGACAGACTGCACGCTTGTATAATCCACCCCTCCACTTT	CASSIEPGQTARLYNPPLHF
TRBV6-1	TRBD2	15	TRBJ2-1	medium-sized	TGTGCCAGCAGTCTAGCGGGAGGGCCTGCAGTTGAGCAGTTCTTC	CASSLAGGPAVEQFF
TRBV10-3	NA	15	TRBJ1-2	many	TGTGCCATCAGTGACCCGACAGGAACCCTCTATGGCTACACCTTC	CAISDPTGTLYGYTF
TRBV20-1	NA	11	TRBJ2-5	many	TGCAGTGGGTTCCACCAAGAGACCCAGTACTTC	CSGFHQETQYF
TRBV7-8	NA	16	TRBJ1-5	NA	TGTGCCAGCAGCTTAGACCATTCAGGGAATAGGCAGCCCCAGCATTTT	CASSLDHSGNRQPQHF